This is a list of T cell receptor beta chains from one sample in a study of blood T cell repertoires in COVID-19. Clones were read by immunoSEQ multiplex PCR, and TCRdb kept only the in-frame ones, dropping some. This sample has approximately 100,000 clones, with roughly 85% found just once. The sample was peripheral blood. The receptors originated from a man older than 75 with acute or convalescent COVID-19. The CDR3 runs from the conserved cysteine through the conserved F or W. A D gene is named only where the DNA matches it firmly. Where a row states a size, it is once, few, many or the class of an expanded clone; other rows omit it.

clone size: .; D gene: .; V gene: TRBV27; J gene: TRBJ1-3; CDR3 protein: CASSISGSSGNTIYF; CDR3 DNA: TGTGCCAGCAGTATCTCAGGCAGCTCTGGAAACACCATATATTTT
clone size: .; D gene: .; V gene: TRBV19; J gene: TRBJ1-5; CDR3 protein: CATSKGTPGIGNQPQHF; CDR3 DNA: TGTGCCACCTCTAAGGGGACTCCGGGAATCGGCAATCAGCCCCAGCATTTT
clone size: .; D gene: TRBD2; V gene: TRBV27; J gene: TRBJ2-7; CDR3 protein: CASTGGATSGRRYEQYF; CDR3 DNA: TGTGCCAGCACCGGGGGGGCTACTAGCGGGAGACGATACGAGCAGTACTTC
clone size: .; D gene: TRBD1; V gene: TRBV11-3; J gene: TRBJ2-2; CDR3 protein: CASSTGTGYTGELFF; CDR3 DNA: TGTGCCAGCAGCACAGGGACAGGGTACACCGGGGAGCTGTTTTTT
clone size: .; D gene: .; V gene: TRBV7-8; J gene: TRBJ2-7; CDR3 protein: CASSPRGYEQYF; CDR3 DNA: TGTGCCAGCAGCCCAAGAGGCTACGAGCAGTACTTC
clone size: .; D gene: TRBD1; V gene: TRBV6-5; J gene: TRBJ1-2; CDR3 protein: CASSDRDSNYGYTF; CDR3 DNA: TGTGCCAGCAGCGACAGGGACTCTAACTATGGCTACACCTTC
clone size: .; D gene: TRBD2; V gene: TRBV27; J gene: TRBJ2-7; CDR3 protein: CASSLFPSGRSEQYF; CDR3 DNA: TGTGCCAGCAGTTTATTCCCTAGCGGGAGGTCCGAGCAGTACTTC
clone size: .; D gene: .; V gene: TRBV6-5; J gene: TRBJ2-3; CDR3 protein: CASSYSPSRRTDTQYF; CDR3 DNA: TGTGCCAGCAGTTACTCACCCTCGCGTCGCACAGATACGCAGTATTTT
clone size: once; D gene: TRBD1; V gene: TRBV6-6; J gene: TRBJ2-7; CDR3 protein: CASSYPGQSYEQYF; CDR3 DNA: TGTGCCAGCAGTTACCCGGGACAGTCCTACGAGCAGTACTTC
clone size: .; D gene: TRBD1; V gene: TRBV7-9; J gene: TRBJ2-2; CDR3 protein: CASSPRGTVNTGELFF; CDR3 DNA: TGTGCCAGCAGCCCTAGAGGGACAGTGAACACCGGGGAGCTGTTTTTT
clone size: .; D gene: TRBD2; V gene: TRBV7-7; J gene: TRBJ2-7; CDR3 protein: CASSTSAGSYEQYF; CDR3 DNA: TGTGCTAGCAGCACTAGCGCGGGCTCCTACGAGCAGTACTTC
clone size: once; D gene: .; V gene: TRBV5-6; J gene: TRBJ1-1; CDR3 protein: CASSSATGIGAFF; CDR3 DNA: TGTGCCAGCAGCTCAGCGACAGGCATCGGAGCTTTCTTT
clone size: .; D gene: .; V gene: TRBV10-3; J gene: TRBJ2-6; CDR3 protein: CAISEGPGISSGANVLTF; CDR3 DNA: TGTGCCATCAGTGAGGGTCCAGGGATTTCCTCTGGGGCCAACGTCCTGACTTTC
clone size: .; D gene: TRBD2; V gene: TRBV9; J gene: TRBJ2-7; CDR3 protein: CASSVTSGYEQYF; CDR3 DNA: TGTGCCAGCAGCGTAACTAGCGGGTACGAGCAGTACTTC
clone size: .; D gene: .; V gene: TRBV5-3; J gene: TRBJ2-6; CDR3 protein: CAPGVGGAVSGANVLTF; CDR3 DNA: TGTGCCCCCGGGGTTGGGGGCGCGGTCTCTGGGGCCAACGTCCTGACTTTC
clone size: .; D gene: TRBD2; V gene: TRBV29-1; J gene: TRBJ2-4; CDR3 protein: CSVASGSGSIQYF; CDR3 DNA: TGCAGCGTTGCTAGCGGGAGTGGGAGCATTCAGTACTTC
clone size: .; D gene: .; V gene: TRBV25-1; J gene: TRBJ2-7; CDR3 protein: CASRHVYEQYF; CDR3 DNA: TGTGCCAGCCGACACGTCTACGAGCAGTACTTC
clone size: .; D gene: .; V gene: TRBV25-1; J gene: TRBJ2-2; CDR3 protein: CASSAGLPSGELFF; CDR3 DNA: TGTGCCAGCAGTGCGGGACTGCCATCGGGGGAGCTGTTTTTT
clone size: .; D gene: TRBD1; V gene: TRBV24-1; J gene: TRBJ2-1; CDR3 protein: CATSDVRGDRANEQFF; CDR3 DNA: TGTGCCACCAGTGATGTTAGGGGGGACAGGGCCAATGAGCAGTTCTTC
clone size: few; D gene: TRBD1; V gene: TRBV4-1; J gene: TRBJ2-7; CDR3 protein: CASSQLDRGLLRKQYF; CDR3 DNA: TGCGCCAGCAGCCAATTGGACAGGGGACTCCTACGAAAGCAGTACTTC
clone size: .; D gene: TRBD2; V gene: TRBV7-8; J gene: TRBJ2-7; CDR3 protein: CASSRGTSGSPHYEQYF; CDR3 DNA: TGTGCCAGCAGCCGGGGGACTAGCGGGAGTCCTCACTACGAGCAGTACTTC
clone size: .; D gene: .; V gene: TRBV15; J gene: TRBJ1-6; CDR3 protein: CATSRPDGNPSSPLHF; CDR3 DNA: TGTGCCACCAGCAGACCAGACGGGAACCCTTCCTCACCCCTCCACTTT
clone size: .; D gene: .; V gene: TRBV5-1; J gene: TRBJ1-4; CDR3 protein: CASNEGATNEKLFF; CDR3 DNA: TGCGCCAGCAACGAAGGGGCGACTAATGAAAAACTGTTTTTT
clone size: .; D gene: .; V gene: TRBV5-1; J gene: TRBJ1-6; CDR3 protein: CASSLGQASPLHF; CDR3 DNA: TGCGCCAGCAGCTTGGGACAGGCTTCACCCCTCCACTTT
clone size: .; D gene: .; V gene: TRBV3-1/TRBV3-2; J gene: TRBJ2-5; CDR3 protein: CASSQDSRGSKTQYF; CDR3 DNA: TGTGCCAGCAGCCAAGATTCCAGGGGCTCGAAGACCCAGTACTTC
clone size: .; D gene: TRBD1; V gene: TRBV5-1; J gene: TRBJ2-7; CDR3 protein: CASSLDAGGYEQYF; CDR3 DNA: TGCGCCAGCAGCTTGGATGCAGGGGGCTACGAGCAGTACTTC
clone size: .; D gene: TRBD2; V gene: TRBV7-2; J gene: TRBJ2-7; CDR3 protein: CASRPSGRAYEQYF; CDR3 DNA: TGTGCCAGCAGGCCTAGCGGGAGGGCCTACGAGCAGTACTTC
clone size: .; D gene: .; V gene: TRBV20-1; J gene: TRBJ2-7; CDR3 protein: CSASDSLSEQYF; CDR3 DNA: TGCAGTGCTAGTGACTCCCTGAGCGAGCAGTACTTC
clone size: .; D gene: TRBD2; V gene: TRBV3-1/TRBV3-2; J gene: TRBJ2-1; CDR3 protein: CASSQGASGKYNEQFF; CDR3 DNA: TGTGCCAGCAGCCAAGGGGCTAGCGGGAAATACAATGAGCAGTTCTTC
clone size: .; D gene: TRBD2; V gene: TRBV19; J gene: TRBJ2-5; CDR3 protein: CASSPSSGLAGAQETQYF; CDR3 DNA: TGTGCCAGTAGTCCCTCTTCTGGACTAGCGGGGGCCCAAGAGACCCAGTACTTC
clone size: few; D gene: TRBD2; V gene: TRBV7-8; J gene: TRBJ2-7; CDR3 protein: CASSISGRGYEQYF; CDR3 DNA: TGTGCCAGCAGCATCAGCGGGAGGGGCTACGAGCAGTACTTC
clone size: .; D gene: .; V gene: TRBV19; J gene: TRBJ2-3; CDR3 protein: CASSIQGADTQYF; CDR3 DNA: TGTGCCAGTAGTATACAGGGCGCAGATACGCAGTATTTT
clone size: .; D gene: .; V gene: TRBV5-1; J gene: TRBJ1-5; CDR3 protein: CASSLGDRHSNQPQHF; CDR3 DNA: TGCGCCAGCAGCTTGGGTGACAGACATAGCAATCAGCCCCAGCATTTT
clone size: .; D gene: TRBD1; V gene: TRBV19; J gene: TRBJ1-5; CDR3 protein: CASSMQGGNQPQHF; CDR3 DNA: TGTGCCAGTAGTATGCAGGGGGGCAATCAGCCCCAGCATTTT
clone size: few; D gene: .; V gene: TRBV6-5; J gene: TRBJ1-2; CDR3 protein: CASQFTIDGYTF; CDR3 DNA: TGTGCCAGCCAATTTACAATCGATGGCTACACCTTC
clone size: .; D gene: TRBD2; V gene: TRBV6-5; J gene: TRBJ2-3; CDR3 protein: CASSSRLAVTDTQYF; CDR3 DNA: TGTGCCAGCAGTTCTAGACTAGCGGTCACAGATACGCAGTATTTT
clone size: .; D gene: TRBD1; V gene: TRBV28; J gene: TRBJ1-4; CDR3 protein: CASRTSRRGWDEKLFF; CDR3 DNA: TGTGCCAGCAGAACCTCACGCAGGGGGTGGGATGAAAAACTGTTTTTT
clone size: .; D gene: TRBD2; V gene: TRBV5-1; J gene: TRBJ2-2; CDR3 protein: CASSVAGDRAGELFF; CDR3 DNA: TGCGCCAGCAGCGTAGCGGGAGATAGGGCCGGGGAGCTGTTTTTT
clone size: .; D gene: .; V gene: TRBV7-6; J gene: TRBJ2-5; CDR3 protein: CASSFRGGETQYF; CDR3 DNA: TGTGCCAGCAGCTTCAGGGGCGGAGAGACCCAGTACTTC
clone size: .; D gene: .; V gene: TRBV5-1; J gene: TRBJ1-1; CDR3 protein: CASSLAGVAEAFF; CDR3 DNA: TGCGCCAGCAGCTTGGCCGGGGTGGCTGAAGCTTTCTTT
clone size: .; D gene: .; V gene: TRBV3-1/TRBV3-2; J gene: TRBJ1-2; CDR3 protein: CASSPRAGISYGYTF; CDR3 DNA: TGTGCCAGCAGCCCCCGGGCAGGGATTAGCTATGGCTACACCTTC
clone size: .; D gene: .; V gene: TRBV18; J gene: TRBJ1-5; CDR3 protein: CASSLGGDQPQHF; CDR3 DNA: TGTGCCAGCTCTTTAGGGGGGGACCAGCCCCAGCATTTT
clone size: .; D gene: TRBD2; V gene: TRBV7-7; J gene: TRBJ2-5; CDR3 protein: CASSPRAGGTQETQYF; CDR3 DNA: TGTGCTAGCAGCCCGCGCGCGGGAGGGACCCAAGAGACCCAGTACTTC
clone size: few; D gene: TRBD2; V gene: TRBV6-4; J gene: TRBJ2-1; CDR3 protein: CASSRGDERDLNNEQFF; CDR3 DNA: TGTGCCAGCAGTCGTGGGGATGAGCGGGATTTAAACAATGAGCAGTTCTTC
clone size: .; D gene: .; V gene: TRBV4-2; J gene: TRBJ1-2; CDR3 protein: CASSQDMDRVYGYTF; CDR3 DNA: TGTGCCAGCAGCCAAGATATGGACAGAGTCTATGGCTACACCTTC
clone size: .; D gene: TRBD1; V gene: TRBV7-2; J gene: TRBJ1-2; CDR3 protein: CASSLRQGYGGYTF; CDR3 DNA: TGTGCCAGCAGCTTGAGACAGGGATATGGCGGCTACACCTTC
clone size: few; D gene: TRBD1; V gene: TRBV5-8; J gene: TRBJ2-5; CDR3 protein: CASSLGSGGEETQYF; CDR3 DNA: TGTGCCAGCAGCTTGGGTTCAGGGGGCGAAGAGACCCAGTACTTC
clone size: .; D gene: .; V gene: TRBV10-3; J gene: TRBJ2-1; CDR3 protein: CAISVTEDEQFF; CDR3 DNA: TGTGCCATCAGTGTAACGGAGGATGAGCAGTTCTTC
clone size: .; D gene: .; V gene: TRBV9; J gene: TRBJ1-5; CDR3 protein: CASSVAGWGNQPQHF; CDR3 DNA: TGTGCCAGCAGCGTAGCAGGGTGGGGCAATCAGCCCCAGCATTTT
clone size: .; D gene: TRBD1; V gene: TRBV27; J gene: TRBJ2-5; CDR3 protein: CASSSLGQGVETQYF; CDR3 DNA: TGTGCCAGCAGTTCCCTCGGACAGGGGGTTGAGACCCAGTACTTC
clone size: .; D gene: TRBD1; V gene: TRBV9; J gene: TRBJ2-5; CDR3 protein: CASNEGAIETQYF; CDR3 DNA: TGTGCCAGCAACGAGGGGGCAATAGAGACCCAGTACTTC
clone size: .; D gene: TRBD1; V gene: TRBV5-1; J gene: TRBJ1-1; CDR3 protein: CASSGTVSGTEAFF; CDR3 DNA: TGCGCCAGCAGCGGGACAGTCTCCGGCACTGAAGCTTTCTTT
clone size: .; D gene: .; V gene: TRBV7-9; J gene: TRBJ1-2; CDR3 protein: CASSSEGIANYGYTF; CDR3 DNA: TGTGCCAGCAGCTCGGAGGGGATAGCTAACTATGGCTACACCTTC